The next 16 T cell receptor beta chains were all read from a single sample in a study of blood T cell repertoires in COVID-19. Some clones are missing from TCRdb's copy, which holds only in-frame ones; the method was immunoSEQ multiplex PCR. The data hold more than 200,000 clones, with approximately 80% observed a single time. The sequencing sample was made of peripheral blood. The receptors here all came from a woman aged 40 to 55 who had recovered from COVID-19.

This chain links TRBV28 with TRBJ2-7; TRBD1 matches at 7 bases. V lost 4 bases and J lost 4; bases outside the gene matches: 10. The V gene's germline CDR1 is MDHEN and CDR2 SYDVKM. The CDR3 contains 15 residues. The DNA of the CDR3 is TGTGCCAGCAGTTCCCACCGGACAGGACAGTACGAGCAGTACTTC. The encoded protein is CASSSHRTGQYEQYF.

The rearrangement uses TRBV19 and TRBJ2-6; D is possibly TRBD1 (6 bases). The V end was cut by 5 bases, the J end by 2 bases, with 16 bases between. In germline, CDR1 is LNHDA, CDR2 SQIVND (reference sequence). The CDR3 totals 17 residues. The CDR3 sequence: CASSPPQGAAGANVLTF. The CDR3 bases are TGTGCCAGTAGTCCCCCACAGGGTGCAGCTGGGGCCAACGTCCTGACTTTC. The variable domain in full, with the rest retrieved from reference TRBV19 and TRBJ2-6, is DGGITQSPKYLFRKEGQNVTLSCEQNLNHDAMYWYRQDPGQGLRLIYYSQIVNDFQKGDIAEGYSVSREKKESFPLTVTSAQKNPTAFYLCASSPPQGAAGANVLTFGAGSRLTVL.

V is TRBV10-3 and J is TRBJ1-4; TRBD1 matches at 7 bases. The CDR3 is 15 amino acids. V dropped 8 bases and J dropped 4; count of bases not matched to a gene: 10. Germline loops: CDR1 ENHRY, CDR2 SYGVKD. CDR3 in amino acids: CAIRSTGTDNEKLFF. Here the CDR3 DNA reads TGTGCCATCCGTTCGACCGGGACAGATAATGAAAAACTGTTTTTT.

This clone was picked up a small number of times. This sequence joins TRBV5-4 and TRBJ2-5; no definite D call. Deletions cut 2 bases from V and 2 bases from J, with 10 bases between. CDR3 length: 14 residues. Germline V lookup: CDR1 SGHNT, CDR2 YYREEE (reference sequence). For the CDR3, the DNA is TGTGCCAGCAGCTTCACGCGGCTACAAGAGACCCAGTACTTC. It yields the protein CASSFTRLQETQYF. The whole variable domain, remainder taken from reference TRBV5-4 and TRBJ2-5, is ETGVTQSPTHLIKTRGQQVTLRCSSQSGHNTVSWYQQALGQGPQFIFQYYREEENGRGNFPPRFSGLQFPNYSSELNVNALELDDSALYLCASSFTRLQETQYFGPGTRLLVL.

Only a few counts were recorded for this clone. This chain connects TRBV27 to TRBJ2-7; perhaps TRBD1 as D (5 bases). Germline lookup yields CDR1 MNHEY and CDR2 SMNVEV (reference sequence). CDR3 length: 13 residues. V lost 5 bases and J lost 7, with 15 bases in between. The CDR3 spells CASSTGDVGEQYF. CDR3 coding DNA: TGTGCCAGCAGTACAGGCGACGTAGGGGAGCAGTACTTC.

This chain connects TRBV7-2 to TRBJ2-3, with 10 positions matching TRBD2. Unmatched junction bases numbered 8, after V lost 4 bases and J lost 4 bases. CDR3 length equals 16 residues. Per germline, CDR1 SGHTA and CDR2 FQGNSA. The CDR3 reads CASSSLAGVIADTQYF. CDR3 sequence (DNA): TGTGCCAGCAGCTCCCTAGCGGGGGTAATCGCAGATACGCAGTATTTT.

This clone came up once. This chain joins TRBV18 and TRBJ1-2; TRBD1 agrees at 8 bases. The CDR3 is 13 residues long. The V and J ends lost 3 bases and 8 bases, in that order; junction bases with no gene match: 5. Germline V gene sequence: CDR1 KGHSH, CDR2 LQKENI. The CDR3 reads CASSPGQGSGYTF. The CDR3 coding sequence is TGTGCCAGCTCACCCGGACAGGGTTCAGGCTACACCTTC.

This clone was picked up one time. The chain employs TRBV19 and TRBJ2-3; no clear D. The CDR3 spans 19 residues. CDR1 and CDR2 (germline): LNHDA, SQIVND (reference sequence). V was shortened by 3 bases and J by 1 base, with 23 bases between the two germline ends. CDR3 nucleotide sequence: TGTGCCAGTAGTATCGCTGCGACTCCGGGTTCCACCCGCACAGATACGCAGTATTTT. Its translation: CASSIAATPGSTRTDTQYF.

Of note for this clone: Other DNA sequences in this specimen translate into the identical CDR3. The chain employs TRBV7-9 and TRBJ2-7; D perhaps matches TRBD2 (6 bases). Trimming shortened V by 5 bases and J by 1 base, and 15 bases separated the two germline ends. CDR1 is SEHNR and CDR2 is FQNEAQ in the germline V gene (reference sequence). CDR3 length: 15 residues. The CDR3 loop is CASSLGTGRSYEQYF. In DNA form, the CDR3 reads TGTGCCAGCAGCCTCGGGACTGGGCGGTCCTACGAGCAGTACTTC.

The V call is TRBV11-2, the J call TRBJ2-7; no clear D. This CDR3 contains 13 residues. V was shortened by 1 base and J by 0 bases, with 4 bases between the two germline ends. Germline V gene data show CDR1 as SGHAT and CDR2 as FQNNGV. For the CDR3, the DNA is TGTGCCAGCAGCTTAGTCTACTCCTACGAGCAGTACTTC. Amino acid sequence: CASSLVYSYEQYF.

The chain carries TRBV6-5 and TRBJ1-6; perhaps TRBD1 as D (5 bases). Looked up from germline, CDR1 is MNHEY and CDR2 is SVGAGI. V was trimmed by 0 bases and J by 12 bases, leaving 18 bases between them. The CDR3 has 16 residues. The CDR3: CASSYSGGTLHIPLHF. In nucleotides, the CDR3 is TGTGCCAGCAGTTACTCGGGGGGGACTCTTCATATACCCCTCCACTTT.

This chain uses TRBV7-2 with TRBJ1-2; unclear D gene. The CDR3 covers 16 residues. Germline CDR1 SGHTA, CDR2 FQGNSA. The V gene lost 5 bases and the J gene lost 5 bases, with 21 bases spanning the gap. Here the CDR3 DNA reads TGTGCCAGCAGCCCACATTTGGGAGGGAGGCCTTATGGCTACACCTTC. Amino acid sequence: CASSPHLGGRPYGYTF.

This clone showed up just a few times. This rearrangement joins TRBV7-9 to TRBJ2-1; 14 bases line up with TRBD2. CDR3 length equals 16 residues. The V segment lost 4 bases and the J segment 9 bases; nucleotides outside the gene matches: 8. The germline gives CDR1 SEHNR, CDR2 FQNEAQ (reference sequence). The CDR3 nucleotides read TGTGCCAGCAGCTCCCCGGGACTAGCGGGGGCCTCTGAGCAGTTCTTC. This codes for CASSSPGLAGASEQFF.

The chain combines TRBV2 with TRBJ1-1, with D possibly being TRBD1 (5 bases). The ends were cut back, 2 bases at V and 0 bases at J, with 10 bases in the middle. Per germline, CDR1 SNHLY and CDR2 FYNNEI. The CDR3 spans 15 residues. Here the CDR3 DNA reads TGTGCCAGCAGTGAAACGGCAGGGATGAACACTGAAGCTTTCTTT. Its translation: CASSETAGMNTEAFF.

This clone has only a few counts. CDR3: CASSFFTGYGYTF. DNA for the CDR3: TGTGCCAGCAGCTTTTTTACAGGTTATGGCTACACCTTC. This chain links TRBV5-6 with TRBJ1-2; TRBD1 is a possible D gene (5 bases). Germline loops: CDR1 SGHDT, CDR2 YYEEEE. This CDR3 is 13 amino acids long. Trimming cost V 2 bases and J 5 bases, with 10 bases left between them.

The chain uses TRBV5-1 and TRBJ1-1; D is uncertain. The CDR3 loop spans 14 amino acids. Germline V gene data show CDR1 as SGHRS and CDR2 as YFSETQ. The V and J ends lost 4 bases and 1 base respectively, with 11 bases between them. CDR3 nucleotides: TGCGCCAGCAGCGATTGGGGAGAGAACACTGAAGCTTTCTTT. Protein sequence: CASSDWGENTEAFF.